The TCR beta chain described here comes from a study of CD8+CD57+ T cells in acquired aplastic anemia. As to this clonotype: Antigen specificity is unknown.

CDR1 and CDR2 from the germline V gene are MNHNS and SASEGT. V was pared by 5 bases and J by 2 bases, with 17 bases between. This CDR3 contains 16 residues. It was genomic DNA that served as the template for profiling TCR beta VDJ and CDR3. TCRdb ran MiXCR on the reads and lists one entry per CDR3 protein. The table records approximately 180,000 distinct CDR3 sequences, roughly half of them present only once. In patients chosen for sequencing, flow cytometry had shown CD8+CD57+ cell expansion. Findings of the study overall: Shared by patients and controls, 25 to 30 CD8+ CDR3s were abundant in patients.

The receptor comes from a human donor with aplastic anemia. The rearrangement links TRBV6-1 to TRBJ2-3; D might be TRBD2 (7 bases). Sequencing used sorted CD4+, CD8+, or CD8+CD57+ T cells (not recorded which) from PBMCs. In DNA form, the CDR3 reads TGTGCCAGCAGTCAGGGGCGGGGGACGTCCACAGATACGCAGTATTTT. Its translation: CASSQGRGTSTDTQYF.